This T cell receptor beta chain was captured by sequencing in a study of blood T cells in healthy people across ages. The study, taken as a whole, reports: Estimated diversity, derived from one million T cells, was regarded as an underestimate. Unsorted PBMC material precluded a definitive naive versus antigen-experienced comparison.

Comments on this clonotype: Its antigen is not known.

Germline values: CDR1 MNHEY, CDR2 SVGEGT. CDR3 length: 17 amino acids. Losses at the gene ends were 2 bases for V and 2 bases for J; bases not matched to a gene: 7. A sample-barcoded 5' primer and a J-beta primer mix were used in a second PCR of roughly 7 to 11 cycles. MiXCR was run by TCRdb on the 5' RACE reads, yielding one entry per CDR3 protein. Of roughly 930,000 distinct CDR3 sequences in the sample, around 48% were seen once. This clonotype was obtained from a man aged 25 to 45 in good health. This rearrangement joins TRBV6-2 or TRBV6-3 to TRBJ2-2; the match to TRBD2 covers 8 bases. Material for sequencing was blood. The CDR3 nucleotides are TGTGCCAGCAGTTACCATGCGGGGGGTGCTAACACCGGGGAGCTGTTTTTT. Its translation is CASSYHAGGANTGELFF.